The 23 T cell receptor beta chains in this list originate from one sample, sequenced in a study of blood T cell repertoires in COVID-19. The repertoire was sequenced with immunoSEQ multiplex PCR; TCRdb's copy has only in-frame clones and lacks some. Of 250,000 to 400,000 clones in the sample, around 90% are singletons; the top ten hold roughly 2.9%. The sequenced sample consisted of peripheral blood. The source of these receptors is a woman aged 30 to 39 with COVID-19, enrolled during active disease.

As DNA, the CDR3 is TGTGCCAGCTCACCACGGCTAGGGGTTAACACTGAAGCTTTCTTT. It codes for CASSPRLGVNTEAFF. V and J are TRBV18 and TRBJ1-1; tentative D call: TRBD1 (5 bases). V dropped 1 base and J dropped 2 bases, with 11 bases sitting between them. The length of the CDR3 is 15 residues. Germline CDR1 reads KGHSH; CDR2 reads LQKENI.

V usage is TRBV7-2 and J usage is TRBJ1-3; no firm D call. The CDR3 covers 13 residues. Germline CDR1 is SGHTA and CDR2 is FQGNSA. Trimming cost V 1 base and J 4 bases, with 5 bases left between them. The CDR3 DNA follows: TGTGCCAGCAGCTTAGGTCCGGGAAACACCATATATTTT. Residues: CASSLGPGNTIYF.

This rearrangement joins TRBV6-5 to TRBJ1-2; D is perhaps TRBD1 (5 bases). The CDR3 loop spans 15 amino acids. Germline assignment: CDR1 MNHEY and CDR2 SVGAGI. Deletions cut 4 bases from V and 4 bases from J, with 16 bases between. The CDR3 protein is CASSSPTSGGYGYTF. CDR3 DNA sequence: TGTGCCAGCAGTTCCCCCACCTCGGGGGGCTATGGCTACACCTTC.

CDR3 nucleotides: TGTGCCAGCACCTCGGGGGTGAGGAACACTGAAGCTTTCTTT. Translated, it gives CASTSGVRNTEAFF. The chain carries TRBV27 and TRBJ1-1, with D perhaps TRBD1 (5 bases). The CDR3 is made up of 14 amino acids. From germline, CDR1 is MNHEY and CDR2 SMNVEV (reference sequence). The germline V and J ends were trimmed by 7 bases and 1 base, with 13 bases remaining between them.

The rearrangement joins TRBV19 to TRBJ1-2, with D maybe TRBD1 (5 bases). The CDR3 spans 13 residues. V was shortened by 6 bases and J by 3 bases, with 11 bases between the two germline ends. Germline assignment: CDR1 LNHDA and CDR2 SQIVND (reference sequence). In DNA form, the CDR3 reads TGTGCCAGTAGCCCCCAGACAGACTATGGCTACACCTTC. Amino acid sequence: CASSPQTDYGYTF.

This rearrangement joins TRBV6-5 to TRBJ1-1; tentative D call: TRBD1 (5 bases). V shed 6 bases and J shed 0 bases, with 11 bases lying between them. Germline V lookup: CDR1 MNHEY, CDR2 SVGAGI. This CDR3 is 14 amino acids long. The CDR3 protein is CASRPPGLNTEAFF. CDR3 sequence (DNA): TGTGCCAGCAGACCACCAGGGTTGAACACTGAAGCTTTCTTT.

The chain employs TRBV20-1 and TRBJ1-5; TRBD1 agrees at 8 bases. Per germline, CDR1 DFQATT and CDR2 SNEGSKA (reference sequence). The CDR3 length is 15 residues. With 3 bases clipped from V and 5 bases from J, the junction kept 9 bases outside the gene matches. This CDR3 reads CSASRTGQGDQPQHF. CDR3 bases: TGCAGTGCTAGTCGGACCGGACAGGGAGATCAGCCCCAGCATTTT.

The chain uses TRBV19 and TRBJ1-5; 8 bases are a match to TRBD1. The CDR3 runs 15 residues. Per the germline V gene, CDR1 is LNHDA and CDR2 is SQIVND (reference sequence). With 3 bases clipped from V and 9 bases from J, the junction kept 10 bases outside the gene matches. The CDR3 loop is CASSMTAGGSGPQHF. CDR3 bases: TGTGCCAGTAGTATGACGGCAGGGGGCAGTGGGCCCCAGCATTTT.

This clone showed up just once. The CDR3 loop is CASSLALFGAYEQYF. CDR3 bases: TGTGCCAGCAGCTTAGCGCTTTTCGGGGCCTACGAGCAGTACTTC. The chain uses TRBV7-3 and TRBJ2-7; a possible D gene is TRBD2 (5 bases). The CDR3 has 15 residues. In germline, CDR1 is SGHTA, CDR2 FQGTGA. The V end lost 2 bases, the J end lost 2 bases, and 13 bases lay between the germline ends.

This chain joins TRBV27 and TRBJ2-7, with 7 bases matching TRBD1. CDR1 and CDR2 from the germline V gene are MNHEY and SMNVEV (reference sequence). The CDR3 has 13 amino acids. V gave up 2 bases and J gave up 2 bases; unmatched junction bases: 0. The CDR3 bases are TGTGCCAGCAGTTTAGACAGGGCCTACGAGCAGTACTTC. It encodes CASSLDRAYEQYF.

The chain recombines TRBV5-1 with TRBJ1-2; tentatively, D is TRBD1 (5 bases). V was trimmed by 0 bases and J by 8 bases, leaving 11 bases between them. Germline-derived CDR1 and CDR2 are SGHRS and YFSETQ. The CDR3 runs to 13 residues. CDR3 coding DNA: TGCGCCAGCAGCTTGGGACAGTACGGAGGCTACACCTTC. It encodes CASSLGQYGGYTF.

Here the CDR3 DNA reads TGCGCCAGCAGTGAAACTCTAGCGGCCTACAATGAGCAGTTCTTC. This sequence encodes CASSETLAAYNEQFF. V is TRBV10-1 and J is TRBJ2-1, with 7 bases lining up with TRBD2. J lost 2 bases, V lost 3 bases, and 4 bases had no gene match. Germline loops: CDR1 WNHNN, CDR2 SYGVQD (reference sequence). The length of the CDR3 is 15 residues.

The gene calls are TRBV4-1 and TRBJ2-7; TRBD1 is a possible D gene (5 bases). V lost 0 bases and J 0 bases, leaving 24 bases between the germline ends. The CDR3 totals 20 residues. From germline, CDR1 is MGHRA and CDR2 YSYEKL. The CDR3 here is CASSQDRWDATSDNSYEQYF. The CDR3 bases are TGCGCCAGCAGCCAAGATCGATGGGATGCAACGTCGGACAACTCCTACGAGCAGTACTTC.

This chain links TRBV3-1 (or the pseudogene TRBV3-2) with TRBJ1-1; D possibly corresponds to TRBD1 (5 bases). V was cut by 0 bases and J by 0 bases, with 14 bases left in between. The germline V gene encodes CDR1 LGHDT and CDR2 YNNKEL (reference sequence). This CDR3 spans 17 amino acids. The DNA for the CDR3 is TGTGCCAGCAGCCAAGATGCCAGGGTATCCATGAACACTGAAGCTTTCTTT. Its translation is CASSQDARVSMNTEAFF.

This chain joins TRBV7-9 and TRBJ2-1; the D gene is possibly TRBD2 (7 bases). The germline gives CDR1 SEHNR, CDR2 FQNEAQ (reference sequence). Trimming stripped 5 bases from V and 6 bases from J, with 20 bases between. This CDR3 is built from 16 residues. The chain's CDR3 is CASSRGGRALGNEQFF. The CDR3 DNA is TGTGCCAGCAGCCGAGGGGGGAGGGCCCTGGGCAATGAGCAGTTCTTC.

The CDR3, as DNA: TGTGCCACCAGTGATTTCGTAGCGGGAGCGCACAATGAGCAGTTCTTC. Protein: CATSDFVAGAHNEQFF. The chain has TRBV24-1 and TRBJ2-1; 9 positions agree with TRBD2. Looked up from germline, CDR1 is KGHDR and CDR2 is SFDVKD. V shed 1 base, J shed 5 bases, and the junction held 5 bases outside the gene matches. This CDR3 contains 16 residues.

The gene calls are TRBV11-2 and TRBJ2-7, with TRBD1 matching 10 bases. The CDR3 contains 16 residues. V lost 1 base and J lost 3; bases outside the gene matches: 6. The V gene's germline CDR1 is SGHAT and CDR2 FQNNGV. This CDR3 is CASSLGQGASLYEQYF. The DNA of the CDR3 is TGTGCCAGCAGCTTAGGACAGGGGGCAAGCCTCTACGAGCAGTACTTC.

V usage is TRBV30 and J usage is TRBJ2-2, with TRBD2 as a possible D gene (6 bases). V was shortened by 5 bases and J by 4 bases, with 11 bases between the two germline ends. From germline, CDR1 is GTSNPN and CDR2 SVGIG (reference sequence). This CDR3 comprises 13 residues. The CDR3 spells CAWVRGGTGELFF. The DNA for the CDR3 is TGTGCCTGGGTAAGGGGAGGCACCGGGGAGCTGTTTTTT. Full variable domain (remainder filled in from reference TRBV30 and TRBJ2-2): SQTIHQWPATLVQPVGSPLSLECTVEGTSNPNLYWYRQAAGRGLQLLFYSVGIGQISSEVPQNLSASRPQDRQFILSSKKLLLSDSGFYLCAWVRGGTGELFFGEGSRLTVL.

This clone has a handful of counts. The genes are TRBV4-1 and TRBJ2-7; 9 positions match TRBD1. CDR1 is MGHRA, CDR2 YSYEKL, per germline. This CDR3 has 15 residues. J gave up 2 bases and V 1 base, and 3 bases lay outside the gene matches. The CDR3 DNA is TGCGCCAGCAGCCAAGGGACAGGGGCCCCCTACGAGCAGTACTTC. Amino acids: CASSQGTGAPYEQYF.

CDR3 bases: TGTGCCAGCAGCTTTAATAAGCCCCCGCGGAGCACAGATACGCAGTATTTT. This translates into CASSFNKPPRSTDTQYF. This rearrangement joins TRBV7-9 to TRBJ2-3; D not resolved. The CDR3 sequence is 17 residues long. Trimming stripped 3 bases from V and 0 bases from J, with 16 bases between. CDR1 SEHNR and CDR2 FQNEAQ come from the germline V gene (reference sequence).

J is TRBJ1-5 and V is TRBV18; 7 bases are a match to TRBD1. The CDR3 is 15 amino acids. Germline V CDR1 and CDR2: KGHSH, LQKENI. V gave up 1 base and J gave up 1 base; unmatched junction bases: 1. The CDR3 nucleotides are TGTGCCAGCTCACCACAGGGGGCAAGCAATCAGCCCCAGCATTTT. It codes for CASSPQGASNQPQHF.

In DNA form, the CDR3 reads TGTGCCAGCTCACCACGAAGACAGGGAGGCAATGAGCAGTTCTTC. Encoded protein: CASSPRRQGGNEQFF. This chain joins TRBV18 and TRBJ2-1; tentatively, D is TRBD1 (7 bases). The CDR3 contains 15 residues. Trimming removed 1 base from V and 6 bases from J, with 13 bases in between. Per germline, CDR1 KGHSH and CDR2 LQKENI.

This sequence joins TRBV27 and TRBJ2-3; 13 nucleotides agree with TRBD2. In germline, CDR1 is MNHEY, CDR2 SMNVEV (reference sequence). V trimming: 3 bases; J trimming: 3 bases; junction bases outside the gene matches: 0. The CDR3 extends over 15 amino acids. CDR3 sequence: CASSLTSGRTDTQYF. CDR3 DNA sequence: TGTGCCAGCAGTTTGACTAGCGGGAGGACAGATACGCAGTATTTT.